A selection of T cell receptor beta chains follows, all from one sample in a study of control samples from healthy donors and cancer patients. The repertoire was sequenced with immunoSEQ multiplex PCR; TCRdb's copy has only in-frame clones and lacks some. The sample records 75,000 to 95,000 clones, over 90% being singletons. Sequencing used blood. Source of these receptors: a woman in her 30s in good health. The CDR3 runs from the conserved cysteine through the conserved F or W. The order of the fields is J gene, CDR3 length, clone size, V gene, D gene, CDR3 protein, CDR3 DNA. The D gene is left open where the match is weak. Clone size is not always given. Where it is, it says once, few, many or a class for expanded clones.

TRBJ2-3 15 . TRBV4-1 TRBD2 CASSQDVSGADTQYF TGCGCCAGCAGCCAAGATGTTAGCGGGGCAGATACGCAGTATTTT
TRBJ1-6 15 . TRBV7-2 TRBD1 CASSLGDRAHSPLHF TGTGCCAGCAGCTTAGGAGACAGGGCTCATTCACCCCTCCACTTT
TRBJ2-3 14 . TRBV5-1 TRBD2 CASSSTSGGGLQYF TGCGCCAGCAGCTCAACTAGCGGCGGGGGATTGCAGTATTTT
TRBJ2-4 17 . TRBV6-1 TRBD1 CASSEPPGGAAKNIQYF TGTGCCAGCAGTGAACCCCCAGGGGGCGCAGCCAAAAACATTCAGTACTTC
TRBJ1-2 14 . TRBV6-5 TRBD1 CASSHEQGTYGYTF TGTGCCAGCAGTCACGAACAGGGGACCTATGGCTACACCTTC
TRBJ2-5 18 . TRBV19 . CASRLSTGGLGVEETQYF TGTGCCAGTAGGCTCTCGACAGGGGGACTAGGTGTCGAGGAGACCCAGTACTTC
TRBJ1-4 14 . TRBV11-1 . CASSRDGTNEKLFF TGTGCCAGCAGCCGGGACGGAACTAATGAAAAACTGTTTTTT
TRBJ2-5 16 . TRBV30 TRBD2 CAWRSTSGGLKETQYF TGTGCCTGGAGGTCGACTAGCGGGGGCCTAAAAGAGACCCAGTACTTC
TRBJ2-1 15 . TRBV7-3 . CASSPDSLTYNEQFF TGTGCCAGCAGCCCCGACAGTCTCACCTACAATGAGCAGTTCTTC
TRBJ2-3 13 . TRBV30 . CAWSVLLSDTQYF TGTGCCTGGAGTGTACTATTATCAGATACGCAGTATTTT
TRBJ1-1 16 once TRBV11-3 TRBD1 CASSLNMNRGDTEAFF TGTGCCAGCAGCTTAAATATGAACAGGGGGGACACTGAAGCTTTCTTT
TRBJ1-6 14 . TRBV15 . CATRADPDNSPLHF TGTGCCACCAGGGCCGATCCCGATAATTCACCCCTCCACTTT
TRBJ1-6 16 . TRBV3-1/TRBV3-2 . CASSQDGADYNSPLHF TGTGCCAGCAGCCAAGATGGGGCAGACTATAATTCACCCCTCCACTTT
TRBJ2-7 15 . TRBV2 TRBD1 CASNRPGQNAYEQYF TGTGCCAGCAACAGACCGGGACAGAATGCCTACGAGCAGTACTTC
TRBJ1-2 14 . TRBV7-8 TRBD1 CASAPSNRGLGYTF TGTGCCAGCGCACCGTCTAACAGGGGGCTTGGCTACACCTTC
TRBJ1-2 14 . TRBV6-5 TRBD1 CASRPGGANYGYTF TGTGCCAGCAGGCCAGGGGGAGCTAACTATGGCTACACCTTC
TRBJ2-3 12 . TRBV30 . CAWGQNTDTQYF TGTGCCTGGGGACAGAACACAGATACGCAGTATTTT
TRBJ1-6 14 . TRBV27 TRBD1 CASRWTGGNSPLHF TGTGCCAGCAGGTGGACAGGGGGGAATTCACCCCTCCACTTT
TRBJ2-1 15 once TRBV18 . CASSPPVEGQGEQFF TGTGCCAGCTCACCACCTGTGGAGGGCCAGGGTGAGCAGTTCTTC
TRBJ1-1 14 once TRBV7-9 . CASRVGVRRAEAFF TGTGCCAGCAGGGTTGGAGTCCGGCGGGCTGAAGCTTTCTTT
TRBJ2-3 16 . TRBV7-6 TRBD1 CASSVGTGTFTDTQYF TGTGCCAGCAGCGTTGGGACAGGGACTTTCACAGATACGCAGTATTTT
TRBJ1-1 12 . TRBV12-3/TRBV12-4 . CASRGQNTEAFF TGTGCCAGCAGGGGACAGAACACTGAAGCTTTCTTT
TRBJ2-7 13 . TRBV12-3/TRBV12-4 . CASSGVFSYEQYF TGTGCCAGCAGCGGGGTTTTCTCCTACGAGCAGTACTTC
TRBJ1-6 14 . TRBV10-3 . CAISEVKGGSPLHF TGTGCCATCAGTGAAGTTAAGGGAGGTTCACCCCTCCACTTT
TRBJ2-5 16 . TRBV5-6 TRBD2 CASSFPSGKIQETQYF TGTGCCAGCAGCTTCCCTAGCGGGAAGATCCAAGAGACCCAGTACTTC
TRBJ1-1 14 . TRBV12-5 . CASGLSGMNTEAFF TGTGCTAGTGGTTTGTCCGGCATGAACACTGAAGCTTTCTTT
TRBJ1-1 15 . TRBV21-1 . CASSMPGRPYTEAFF TGTGCCAGCAGCATGCCGGGACGGCCGTACACTGAAGCTTTCTTT
TRBJ1-1 15 . TRBV19 . CASSIRVGPNTEAFF TGTGCCAGTAGTATACGCGTAGGCCCGAACACTGAAGCTTTCTTT
TRBJ1-2 13 . TRBV3-1/TRBV3-2 . CASSHIRGNGYTF TGTGCCAGCAGCCATATAAGGGGGAATGGCTACACCTTC
TRBJ2-5 16 . TRBV5-1 TRBD2 CASSLAAGANQETQYF TGCGCCAGCAGCTTGGCCGCGGGAGCCAACCAAGAGACCCAGTACTTC
TRBJ2-1 16 . TRBV7-8 . CASSLALGGPGVEQFF TGTGCCAGCAGCTTAGCGCTGGGGGGCCCTGGAGTTGAGCAGTTCTTC
TRBJ2-7 15 . TRBV21-1 . CASSPCPGPSYEQYF TGTGCCAGCAGCCCCTGCCCGGGACCAAGCTACGAGCAGTACTTC
TRBJ1-2 14 . TRBV19 . CASSTSQIGAGYTF TGTGCCAGTAGTACCAGCCAGATCGGCGCTGGCTACACCTTC
TRBJ2-1 17 . TRBV4-2 . CASSASRAGTKAVEQFF TGTGCCAGCAGCGCAAGCCGTGCGGGAACCAAGGCCGTTGAGCAGTTCTTC
TRBJ1-2 17 . TRBV15 . CATSRPGYSDRNYGYTF TGTGCCACCAGCAGACCGGGGTATAGCGACAGAAACTATGGCTACACCTTC
TRBJ2-1 17 . TRBV28 . CASSITGTPSSYNEQFF TGTGCCAGCAGTATAACCGGGACACCTAGCTCCTACAATGAGCAGTTCTTC
TRBJ2-7 16 . TRBV7-6 TRBD2 CASSLGSGLAIYEQYF TGTGCCAGCAGCTTAGGAAGCGGACTAGCCATTTACGAGCAGTACTTC
TRBJ2-1 18 . TRBV7-6 TRBD2 CASSLKSTGLGGGNEQFF TGTGCCAGCAGCTTAAAGAGCACGGGGCTTGGGGGGGGCAATGAGCAGTTCTTC
TRBJ1-5 13 . TRBV6-1 . CASSESWYQPQHF TGTGCCAGCAGTGAATCCTGGTATCAGCCCCAGCATTTT
TRBJ1-2 12 . TRBV28 . CASSQGTARYTF TGTGCCAGCAGTCAGGGGACGGCTCGTTACACCTTC
TRBJ1-1 15 few TRBV19 . CASSKFLTLNTEAFF TGTGCCAGTAGTAAATTCCTGACATTGAACACTGAAGCTTTCTTT
TRBJ2-2 14 . TRBV5-6 TRBD1 CASSLGQGAGELFF TGTGCCAGCAGCTTGGGGCAGGGGGCCGGGGAGCTGTTTTTT
TRBJ2-3 13 . TRBV7-2 . CASSTAPPDTQYF TGTGCCAGCAGCACGGCTCCCCCAGATACGCAGTATTTT
TRBJ1-1 12 . TRBV28 . CASIAGNTEAFF TGTGCCAGCATAGCAGGGAACACTGAAGCTTTCTTT
TRBJ2-5 15 . TRBV7-9 TRBD1 CASSLWTGGQETQYF TGTGCCAGCAGCCTTTGGACAGGGGGCCAAGAGACCCAGTACTTC
TRBJ1-1 14 . TRBV7-9 . CASSLASWGTEAFF TGTGCCAGCAGCTTAGCCTCTTGGGGCACTGAAGCTTTCTTT
TRBJ2-7 16 . TRBV29-1 TRBD2 CSVMTSGRALSYEQYF TGCAGCGTGATGACTAGCGGGAGGGCCTTATCCTACGAGCAGTACTTC
TRBJ1-1 13 . TRBV2 TRBD1 CASSERGPAEAFF TGTGCCAGCAGTGAGAGGGGGCCCGCTGAAGCTTTCTTT
TRBJ1-3 14 . TRBV25-1 TRBD1 CASRTGGAGNTIYF TGTGCCAGCAGGACAGGGGGCGCGGGAAACACCATATATTTT
TRBJ2-7 14 . TRBV11-2 TRBD2 CASSPGGRIYEQYF TGTGCCAGCAGCCCTGGCGGGAGGATCTACGAGCAGTACTTC
TRBJ2-3 16 . TRBV11-1 . CASSLGTDTSTDTQYF TGTGCCAGCAGCTTAGGGACAGACACTAGCACAGATACGCAGTATTTT
TRBJ1-1 13 . TRBV7-9 TRBD1 CASSTTGVTEAFF TGTGCCAGCAGCACCACAGGGGTCACTGAAGCTTTCTTT